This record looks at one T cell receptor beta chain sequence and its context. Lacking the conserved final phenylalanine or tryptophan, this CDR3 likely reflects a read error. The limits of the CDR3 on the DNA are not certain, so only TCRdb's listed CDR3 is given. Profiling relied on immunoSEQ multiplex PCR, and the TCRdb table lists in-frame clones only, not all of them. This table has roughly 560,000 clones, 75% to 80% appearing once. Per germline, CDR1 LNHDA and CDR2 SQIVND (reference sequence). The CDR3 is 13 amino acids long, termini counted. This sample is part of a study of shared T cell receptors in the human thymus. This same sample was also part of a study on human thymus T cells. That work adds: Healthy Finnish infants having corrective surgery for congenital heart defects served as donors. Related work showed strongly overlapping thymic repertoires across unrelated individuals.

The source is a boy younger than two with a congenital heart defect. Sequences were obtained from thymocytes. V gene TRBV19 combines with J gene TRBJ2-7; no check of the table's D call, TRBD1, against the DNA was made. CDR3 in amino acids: CASSPTSKGRTVL.